The entry below describes one TCR beta chain. Antigen unknown. This record comes from a study of cytomegalovirus exposure and HLA in healthy donors. Study results and limitations: Roughly uniform depth of sequencing across donors was assumed in presence/absence analyses. With later analysis, a missense DCLRE1C variant became linked to TCR beta V- and J-gene trimming.

The CDR3 sequence is 17 residues long. V was shortened by 0 bases and J by 2 bases, with 14 bases between the two germline ends. Germline V gene sequence: CDR1 LGHNA, CDR2 YNFKEQ. The PCR was carried out with 60 Vbeta primers and 13 Jbeta primers. Assay used: immunoSEQ multiplex PCR; TCRdb lists only in-frame clones, some missing. The sample holds 180,000 or so clones, 70% to 90% seen once. Sequencing used PBMCs. The chain couples TRBV4-2 to TRBJ1-5; D may be TRBD1 (6 bases). The receptor was derived from a woman aged 18-29 years in good health and CMV-seronegative. CDR3 bases: TGTGCCAGCAGCCAAGATTTTGGGGGGGGCGGCAATCAGCCCCAGCATTTT. This sequence encodes CASSQDFGGGGNQPQHF.